The 16 T cell receptor beta chains listed next were all sequenced from one sample in a study of T cell repertoires in ileal Crohn's disease. TCRdb's copy holds only in-frame clones and misses some; the assay was immunoSEQ multiplex PCR. The repertoire holds some 14,000 clones, with about 73% as singletons. The sample was ileal tissue. These receptors all stem from an adult with Crohn's disease.

The sample holds a few counts of this clone. The V gene is TRBV7-3, the J gene TRBJ1-5; tentative D call: TRBD1 (5 bases). The CDR3 loop spans 13 amino acids. V was trimmed by 3 bases and J by 3 bases, leaving 6 bases between them. The germline CDR1 and CDR2 sequences are SGHTA and FQGTGA. CDR3 loop: CASSFGHNQPQHF. The CDR3 DNA reads as TGTGCCAGCAGCTTTGGACACAATCAGCCCCAGCATTTT.

This clone was seen a few times. V is TRBV29-1 and J is TRBJ2-7, with 9 bases identical to TRBD1. Germline loops: CDR1 SQVTM, CDR2 ANQGSEA. CDR3 length: 14 residues. V lost 6 bases, J lost 6 bases, and 12 bases stayed unmatched. Written as DNA, the CDR3 is TGCAGCGTCTGGTTGGGACAGGGCTATTCCGAGCAGTACTTC. Translating gives CSVWLGQGYSEQYF.

The sample holds one count of this clone. CDR3 nucleotide sequence: TGTGCCTGGAGTGTCGGTCCGAACTATGGCTACACCTTC. It yields the protein CAWSVGPNYGYTF. V gene TRBV30 combines with J gene TRBJ1-2; D gene unclear. Trimming removed 0 bases from V and 2 bases from J, with 7 bases in between. This CDR3 is 13 amino acids long. The germline V gene has CDR1 GTSNPN and CDR2 SVGIG (reference sequence).

This clone occurred a few times. The chain carries TRBV5-1 and TRBJ1-2; D might be TRBD1 (6 bases). This CDR3 is 12 amino acids long. CDR1 SGHRS and CDR2 YFSETQ come from the germline V gene. Trimming left V 4 bases short and J 6 bases short, with 10 bases between. The CDR3 bases are TGCGCCAGCAGCCAGAACAGGGATGGCTACACCTTC. The encoded protein is CASSQNRDGYTF.

The genes are TRBV30 and TRBJ1-1; TRBD1 might be the D (5 bases). Trimming cost V 1 base and J 9 bases, with 12 bases left between them. The germline V gene has CDR1 GTSNPN and CDR2 SVGIG (reference sequence). The CDR3 contains 12 residues. This CDR3 is CAWSGGGIQAFF. CDR3 DNA sequence: TGTGCCTGGAGTGGGGGGGGGATCCAAGCTTTCTTT.

This clone was counted once. The V gene is TRBV6-5, the J gene TRBJ1-2; weak D call: TRBD1 (6 bases). The CDR3 consists of 15 residues. Germline V lookup: CDR1 MNHEY, CDR2 SVGAGI. V shed 2 bases and J shed 3 bases, with 13 bases lying between them. The CDR3 DNA follows: TGTGCCAGCAGTTACGGGACACTGGGGGACTATGGCTACACCTTC. Translating it yields CASSYGTLGDYGYTF.

The chain is built from TRBV7-2 and TRBJ1-1; D is undetermined. CDR1 and CDR2 from the germline V gene are SGHTA and FQGNSA. This CDR3 is 13 amino acids long. V lost 5 bases and J lost 5, with 12 bases in between. The CDR3: CASSLIRRTEAFF. The CDR3 DNA reads TGTGCCAGCAGCCTCATCCGGCGGACTGAAGCTTTCTTT.

The chain is built from TRBV7-9 and TRBJ2-7; a weak D match, TRBD2 (5 bases). The V end lost 5 bases, the J end lost 2 bases, and 13 bases lay between the germline ends. This CDR3 has 14 residues. The germline CDR1 and CDR2 sequences are SEHNR and FQNEAQ (reference sequence). CDR3 amino acids: CASSGIKRPYEQYF. CDR3 bases: TGTGCCAGCAGCGGTATAAAGCGGCCCTACGAGCAGTACTTC.

The chain carries TRBV4-1 and TRBJ1-4, with 8 bases identical to TRBD1. The length of the CDR3 is 13 residues. Trimming cost V 4 bases and J 13 bases; bases outside gene matches: 8. The germline V gene encodes CDR1 MGHRA and CDR2 YSYEKL. The CDR3 bases are TGCGCCAGCAGCCCGGGTGACAGGGGAGGACTGTTTTTT. It translates to CASSPGDRGGLFF.

The rearrangement joins TRBV11-1 to TRBJ1-3; D call uncertain. V was clipped by 5 bases and J by 3 bases, with 17 bases between them. Per germline, CDR1 SGHAT and CDR2 FQDESV (reference sequence). The CDR3 spans 16 residues. The CDR3 nucleotides read TGTGCCAGCAGCGCCCGGAGGGTCGGGCTTGGAAACACCATATATTTT. It codes for CASSARRVGLGNTIYF.

This clone was detected only a few times. The chain employs TRBV11-3 and TRBJ2-3; D might be TRBD2 (5 bases). The germline V gene has CDR1 SGHNT and CDR2 YENEEA. V lost 5 bases to trimming and J lost 0 bases, with 12 bases between them. The length of the CDR3 is 15 residues. The CDR3 region has the DNA TGTGCCAGCAGCAGAGGGCGGACTAGCACAGATACGCAGTATTTT. This translates into CASSRGRTSTDTQYF.

This chain uses TRBV7-9 with TRBJ1-3; D gene ambiguous. This CDR3 has 13 residues. Germline V gives CDR1 SEHNR, CDR2 FQNEAQ (reference sequence). V was shortened by 5 bases and J by 0 bases, with 5 bases between the two germline ends. CDR3 region: CASSPSSGNTIYF. In nucleotides, the CDR3 is TGTGCCAGCAGCCCTAGCTCTGGAAACACCATATATTTT. The variable domain in full, completed from reference TRBV7-9 and TRBJ1-3, reads DTGVSQNPRHKITKRGQNVTFRCDPISEHNRLYWYRQTLGQGPEFLTYFQNEAQLEKSRLLSDRFSAERPKGSFSTLEIQRTEQGDSAMYLCASSPSSGNTIYFGEGSWLTVV.

This chain uses TRBV5-1 with TRBJ2-1, with 8 bases aligning to TRBD1. The CDR3 extends over 14 amino acids. Trimming removed 9 bases from V and 4 bases from J; junction bases left unmatched: 9. From germline, CDR1 is SGHRS and CDR2 YFSETQ. The CDR3 nucleotides are TGCGCCACCTCTCCGGGACAGGCTTACAATGAGCAGTTCTTC. It is translated as CATSPGQAYNEQFF.

The rearrangement uses TRBV6-1 and TRBJ2-3; 13 bases agree with TRBD2. The CDR3 runs to 15 residues. CDR1 is MNHNS, CDR2 SASEGT, per germline. Trimming cost V 6 bases and J 4 bases; bases outside gene matches: 4. The CDR3 spells CASRTGLAGADTQYF. The CDR3 DNA is TGTGCCAGCAGAACCGGACTAGCGGGGGCAGATACGCAGTATTTT.

CDR3: CASSVGGGPSETQYF. The CDR3 region has the DNA TGTGCCAGCAGCGTCGGGGGGGGGCCATCAGAGACCCAGTACTTC. The chain has TRBV9 and TRBJ2-5, with TRBD2 matching over 8 bases. Germline V gives CDR1 SGDLS, CDR2 YYNGEE. The CDR3 totals 15 residues. V shed 2 bases, J shed 4 bases, and the junction held 7 bases outside the gene matches.

The CDR3 protein is CASSTSGNLQETQYF. In DNA, the CDR3 is TGTGCCAGCAGCACTAGCGGGAACCTACAAGAGACCCAGTACTTC. The gene calls are TRBV27 and TRBJ2-5, with TRBD2 identical over 10 bases. Unmatched junction bases numbered 6, after V lost 6 bases and J lost 2 bases. CDR1 and CDR2 from the germline V gene are MNHEY and SMNVEV (reference sequence). This CDR3 has 15 residues.